The next 2 T cell receptor beta chains were all read from a single sample in a study of blood T cell repertoires in COVID-19. Here immunoSEQ multiplex PCR was the method, and the copy in TCRdb shows in-frame clones only, minus some. The table shows 130,000 to 150,000 clones, with around 80% occurring only once. The source material was peripheral blood. These receptors were collected from a human donor in a cohort sampled during active COVID-19.

The chain uses TRBV9 and TRBJ1-1, with unresolved D. Between the trimmed V and J ends, which lost 0 bases and 0 bases, there was a span of 9 bases. This CDR3 spans 15 amino acids. Germline CDR1 SGDLS, CDR2 YYNGEE. In DNA form, the CDR3 reads TGTGCCAGCAGCGTAGGGGGAGGAATGAACACTGAAGCTTTCTTT. Residues: CASSVGGGMNTEAFF.

The rearrangement links TRBV20-1 to TRBJ2-7; TRBD2 agrees at 12 bases. CDR1 is DFQATT, CDR2 SNEGSKA, per germline (reference sequence). With V trimmed by 3 bases and J by 1 base, 1 base remained unmatched. The CDR3 runs 14 residues. The CDR3 reads CSASGLAGSYEQYF. The CDR3 region has the DNA TGCAGTGCTAGTGGACTAGCGGGGTCCTACGAGCAGTACTTC.